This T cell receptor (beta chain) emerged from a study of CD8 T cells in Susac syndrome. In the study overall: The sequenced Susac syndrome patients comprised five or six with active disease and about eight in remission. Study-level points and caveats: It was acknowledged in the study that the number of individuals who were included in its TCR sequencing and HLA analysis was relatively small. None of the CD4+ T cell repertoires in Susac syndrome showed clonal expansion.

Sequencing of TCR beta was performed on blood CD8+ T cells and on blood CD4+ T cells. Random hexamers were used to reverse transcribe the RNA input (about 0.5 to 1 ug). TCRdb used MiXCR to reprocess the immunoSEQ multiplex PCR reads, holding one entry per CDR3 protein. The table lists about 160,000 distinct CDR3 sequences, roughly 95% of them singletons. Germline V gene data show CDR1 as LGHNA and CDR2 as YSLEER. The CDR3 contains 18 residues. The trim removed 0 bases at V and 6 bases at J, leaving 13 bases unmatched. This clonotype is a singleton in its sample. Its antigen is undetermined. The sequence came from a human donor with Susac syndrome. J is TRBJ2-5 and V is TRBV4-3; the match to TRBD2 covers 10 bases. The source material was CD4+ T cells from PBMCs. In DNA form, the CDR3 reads TGCGCCAGCAGCCAAGACCTGATGGTAGCGGGGGGCAGGAAGACCCAGTACTTC. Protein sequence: CASSQDLMVAGGRKTQYF.